This is a list of T cell receptor beta chains from one sample in a study of OX40 agonist ivuxolimab in advanced cancers. The data were produced by immunoSEQ multiplex PCR, yet TCRdb's version contains in-frame clones alone and is incomplete. The profile shows some 94,000 clones, around 91% of them singletons. Sequencing was performed on CD4+ or CD8+ T cells sorted from blood, taken in a trial of the OX40 agonist ivuxolimab. Receptor source: an adult with an advanced solid tumor such as melanoma, head and neck, liver or kidney cancer. Both conserved end residues are part of each CDR3. Each record gives: V gene, clone size, J gene, D gene, CDR3 protein, CDR3 DNA. A D gene is named only where the DNA matches it firmly. Only some rows state a clone size, as once, few, many or a class for expanded clones.

>TRBV30|NA|TRBJ2-7|TRBD1
CAWRRTGVGYEQYF
TGTGCCTGGAGAAGGACAGGGGTAGGGTACGAGCAGTACTTC
>TRBV7-3|NA|TRBJ2-2|TRBD2
CASRAREGPTGELFF
TGTGCCAGCAGAGCGCGGGAGGGCCCTACCGGGGAGCTGTTTTTT
>TRBV28|NA|TRBJ2-7|TRBD1
CASSPPGQRFYEQYF
TGTGCCAGCAGTCCTCCGGGACAGAGATTTTACGAGCAGTACTTC
>TRBV7-2|NA|TRBJ2-5|TRBD2
CASSRTSGPQETQYF
TGTGCCAGCAGCCGGACTAGCGGGCCCCAAGAGACCCAGTACTTC
>TRBV7-2|NA|TRBJ2-5|NA
CASSWEPSGETQYF
TGTGCCAGCAGCTGGGAACCGTCCGGAGAGACCCAGTACTTC
>TRBV4-2|few|TRBJ1-2|NA
CASSQVAGIYYGYTF
TGTGCCAGCAGCCAAGTGGCAGGGATTTACTATGGCTACACCTTC
>TRBV5-1|NA|TRBJ1-2|NA
CASAEGTGSYGYTF
TGCGCCAGCGCCGAGGGGACGGGTAGCTATGGCTACACCTTC
>TRBV9|NA|TRBJ2-1|TRBD2
CASSVDSGRGLAFDEQFF
TGTGCCAGCAGCGTAGACTCTGGGAGGGGACTAGCGTTCGATGAGCAGTTCTTC
>TRBV28|NA|TRBJ2-2|TRBD2
CASSLEPGLAGIFGELFF
TGTGCCAGCAGTTTAGAGCCGGGACTAGCGGGAATTTTCGGGGAGCTGTTTTTT
>TRBV6-6|few|TRBJ2-5|NA
CASSDSWETQYF
TGTGCCAGCAGCGACAGTTGGGAGACCCAGTACTTC
>TRBV5-4|NA|TRBJ1-4|TRBD1
CASSARQGSNEKLFF
TGTGCCAGCAGCGCCCGACAGGGTTCCAATGAAAAACTGTTTTTT
>TRBV7-9|NA|TRBJ2-6|NA
CASSLGGDSPGANVLTF
TGTGCCAGCAGCTTAGGGGGGGACTCCCCGGGGGCCAACGTCCTGACTTTC
>TRBV9|NA|TRBJ2-7|NA
CASSVRWESYEQYF
TGTGCCAGCAGCGTTAGGTGGGAGTCCTACGAGCAGTACTTC
>TRBV28|NA|TRBJ2-7|TRBD2
CASSLGTSGSYEQYF
TGTGCCAGCAGTCTAGGGACTAGCGGGAGCTACGAGCAGTACTTC
>TRBV4-1|NA|TRBJ1-2|NA
CASSQDQYRDYGYTF
TGCGCCAGCAGCCAAGATCAGTACAGGGACTATGGCTACACCTTC
>TRBV6-5|NA|TRBJ2-7|TRBD1
CASSSDRTSYEQYF
TGTGCCAGCAGTTCGGACAGGACTTCCTACGAGCAGTACTTC
>TRBV4-2|once|TRBJ1-3|TRBD1
CASSQDFDRGSGNTIYF
TGTGCCAGCAGCCAAGATTTTGACAGGGGATCTGGAAACACCATATATTTT